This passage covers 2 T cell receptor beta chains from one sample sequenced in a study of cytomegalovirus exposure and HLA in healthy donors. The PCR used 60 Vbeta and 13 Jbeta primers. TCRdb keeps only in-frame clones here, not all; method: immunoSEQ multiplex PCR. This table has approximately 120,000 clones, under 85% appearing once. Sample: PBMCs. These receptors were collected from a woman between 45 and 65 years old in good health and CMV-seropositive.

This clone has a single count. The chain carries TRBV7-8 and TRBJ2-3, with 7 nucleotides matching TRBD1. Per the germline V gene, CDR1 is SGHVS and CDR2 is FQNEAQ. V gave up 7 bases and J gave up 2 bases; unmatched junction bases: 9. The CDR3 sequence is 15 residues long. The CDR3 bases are TGTGCCAGCACCCTCTCAGGGGGTTTCACAGATACGCAGTATTTT. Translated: CASTLSGGFTDTQYF.

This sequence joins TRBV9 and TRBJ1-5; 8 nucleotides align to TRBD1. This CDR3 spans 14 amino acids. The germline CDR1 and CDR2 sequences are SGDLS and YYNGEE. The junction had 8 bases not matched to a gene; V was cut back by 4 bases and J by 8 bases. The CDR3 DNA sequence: TGTGCCAGCAGCCAGGGACAGGCTTCGGAGCCCCAGCATTTT. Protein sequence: CASSQGQASEPQHF. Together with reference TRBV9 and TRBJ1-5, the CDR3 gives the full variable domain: DSGVTQTPKHLITATGQRVTLRCSPRSGDLSVYWYQQSLDQGLQFLIQYYNGEERAKGNILERFSAQQFPDLHSELNLSSLELGDSALYFCASSQGQASEPQHFGDGTRLSIL.